Presented here are 32 T cell receptor beta chains from one specimen sequenced in a study of blood T cell repertoires in COVID-19. Sequencing used immunoSEQ multiplex PCR; TCRdb keeps in-frame clones, though not all of them. The repertoire holds about 160,000 clones, with approximately 88% as singletons. Sequenced material: PBMCs or T cells enriched from blood (not recorded which). The receptors were sampled from a woman between 45 and 60 years old who had recovered from COVID-19.

The V gene is TRBV5-6, the J gene TRBJ2-3; D is uncertain. The CDR3 sequence is 14 residues long. CDR1 and CDR2 from the germline V gene are SGHDT and YYEEEE. Trimming removed 0 bases from V and 2 bases from J, with 7 bases in between. The CDR3 DNA reads TGTGCCAGCAGCTTGGAACAGCTCACAGATACGCAGTATTTT. Translation gives CASSLEQLTDTQYF.

This chain joins TRBV27 and TRBJ2-1; 8 nucleotides align to TRBD2. The CDR3 consists of 14 residues. Germline CDR1 and CDR2: MNHEY and SMNVEV (reference sequence). The CDR3 protein is CASGRGGSYNEQFF. In DNA form, the CDR3 reads TGTGCAAGCGGCCGGGGGGGTTCCTACAATGAGCAGTTCTTC.

The chain couples TRBV2 to TRBJ1-4; D not resolved. Germline V gene data show CDR1 as SNHLY and CDR2 as FYNNEI. This CDR3 is 13 amino acids long. Trimming left V 11 bases short and J 8 bases short, with 18 bases between. The CDR3 DNA sequence: TGTGCCGGCGGGCCTTCACCCGGAGAAAAACTGTTTTTT. Its translation is CAGGPSPGEKLFF.

The chain recombines TRBV27 with TRBJ2-7; 7 bases match TRBD1. Germline CDR1 reads MNHEY; CDR2 reads SMNVEV (reference sequence). The CDR3 has 11 residues. V was pared by 6 bases and J by 5 bases, with 1 base of the junction left unmatched. The CDR3 DNA sequence: TGTGCCAGCAGGACAGGGAACGAGCAGTACTTC. Translation gives CASRTGNEQYF.

The chain uses TRBV3-1 (or the pseudogene TRBV3-2) and TRBJ2-7, with D possibly being TRBD2 (7 bases). Looked up from germline, CDR1 is LGHDT and CDR2 is YNNKEL (reference sequence). CDR3 length equals 13 residues. The V gene lost 3 bases and the J gene lost 4 bases, with 10 bases spanning the gap. CDR3 in DNA: TGTGCCAGCAGCCACGGGGGGCGGTACGAGCAGTACTTC. Translation gives CASSHGGRYEQYF.

The chain joins TRBV4-3 to TRBJ2-6; D is perhaps TRBD1 (5 bases). The CDR3 covers 16 residues. Germline CDR1 and CDR2: LGHNA and YSLEER. Trimming pared 3 bases from V and 0 bases from J, leaving 9 bases between. The CDR3 coding sequence is TGCGCCAGCAGCCAGGGAAGGGGCTCTGGGGCCAACGTCCTGACTTTC. Amino acids: CASSQGRGSGANVLTF.

This clone has just one count. This chain links TRBV3-1 (or the pseudogene TRBV3-2) with TRBJ2-4, with 8 bases that match TRBD1. Per germline, CDR1 LGHDT and CDR2 YNNKEL (reference sequence). With 4 bases clipped from V and 9 bases from J, the junction kept 11 bases outside the gene matches. CDR3 size: 15 residues. For the CDR3, the DNA is TGTGCCAGCAGCCCCACGGCCCAGGGGGCCGTCATTCAGTACTTC. It specifies CASSPTAQGAVIQYF.

The chain employs TRBV30 and TRBJ2-5, with a tentative D call TRBD1 (5 bases). Germline CDR1 GTSNPN, CDR2 SVGIG (reference sequence). V was trimmed by 3 bases and J by 2 bases, leaving 16 bases between them. CDR3 size: 15 residues. The CDR3 sequence: CAWSRHRMGQETQYF. CDR3 in DNA: TGTGCCTGGAGCCGGCACAGGATGGGTCAAGAGACCCAGTACTTC.

The rearrangement links TRBV10-3 to TRBJ2-3, with D maybe TRBD1 (7 bases). The CDR3 spans 15 residues. V lost 2 bases and J 0 bases, leaving 9 bases between the germline ends. Germline CDR1 reads ENHRY; CDR2 reads SYGVKD. CDR3 sequence (DNA): TGTGCCATCAGTGAGGGAGGGGGCAGCACAGATACGCAGTATTTT. Its protein product is CAISEGGGSTDTQYF.

This clone was recorded only once. The rearrangement uses TRBV5-1 and TRBJ2-3, with 8 bases that match TRBD1. There are 15 residues in the CDR3. The germline gives CDR1 SGHRS, CDR2 YFSETQ. V lost 4 bases, J lost 1 base, and 5 bases stayed unmatched. CDR3 sequence reads: CASSTGQGGTDTQYF. The CDR3, as DNA: TGCGCCAGCAGCACCGGACAGGGAGGCACAGATACGCAGTATTTT.

The CDR3 is CASDRGTDTQYF. The CDR3 bases are TGTGCTAGTGATCGAGGGACAGATACGCAGTATTTT. The chain has TRBV12-5 and TRBJ2-3; perhaps TRBD2 as D (5 bases). The ends were cut back, 7 bases at V and 3 bases at J, with 8 bases in the middle. Germline CDR1 and CDR2: LGHNT and FRNRAP. The CDR3 is made up of 12 amino acids. The entire variable domain, with the rest obtained from reference TRBV12-5 and TRBJ2-3, is as follows: DARVTQTPRHKVTEMGQEVTMRCQPILGHNTVFWYRQTMMQGLELLAYFRNRAPLDDSGMPKDRFSAEMPDATLATLKIQPSEPRDSAVYFCASDRGTDTQYFGPGTRLTVL.

The V and J genes are TRBV12-3 or TRBV12-4 and TRBJ2-7; tentatively, D is TRBD1 (6 bases). The CDR3 is 12 amino acids. V dropped 5 bases and J dropped 3 bases, with 8 bases sitting between them. For the CDR3, the DNA is TGTGCCAGCAGTCCACAGGGCTACGAGCAGTACTTC. It specifies CASSPQGYEQYF.

The rearrangement uses TRBV7-2 and TRBJ2-6; 7 bases align to TRBD1. This CDR3 region has 16 residues. After removal of 11 bases from V and 0 bases from J, the junction contained 10 bases not matched to a gene. Germline CDR1 is SGHTA and CDR2 is FQGNSA. The CDR3 loop reads CAGNRGPRSGANVLTF. The CDR3 bases are TGTGCCGGGAACAGGGGCCCCCGCTCTGGGGCCAACGTCCTGACTTTC.

The chain joins TRBV18 to TRBJ2-7; 9 bases match TRBD1. The CDR3 sequence is 14 residues long. V shed 5 bases, J shed 5 bases, and the junction held 7 bases outside the gene matches. CDR1 is KGHSH and CDR2 is LQKENI in the germline V gene. The CDR3 here is CASSLWDRAHEQYF. For the CDR3, the DNA is TGTGCCAGCTCATTATGGGACAGGGCCCACGAGCAGTACTTC.

The genes are TRBV19 and TRBJ2-3, with a tentative D call TRBD1 (5 bases). From germline, CDR1 is LNHDA and CDR2 SQIVND (reference sequence). The V gene lost 4 bases and the J gene lost 3 bases, with 14 bases spanning the gap. The length of the CDR3 is 15 residues. CDR3 sequence: CASSRIGAGTDTQYF. The CDR3 DNA reads as TGTGCCAGTAGTAGAATTGGGGCAGGGACAGATACGCAGTATTTT.

The chain carries TRBV5-5 and TRBJ2-7; 10 nucleotides match TRBD1. This CDR3 is 15 amino acids long. Germline V lookup: CDR1 SGHKS, CDR2 YYEKEE (reference sequence). V gave up 4 bases and J gave up 5 bases; unmatched junction bases: 9. CDR3 DNA sequence: TGTGCCAGCAGCCCGATGGACAGGGGGTTCAACGAGCAGTACTTC. It translates to CASSPMDRGFNEQYF.

This chain links TRBV29-1 with TRBJ1-2; 7 nucleotides match TRBD1. This CDR3 contains 12 residues. Germline-derived CDR1 and CDR2 are SQVTM and ANQGSEA. V shed 3 bases and J 4 bases; nucleotides not matched to a gene: 2. CDR3 sequence reads: CSVEGTAYGYTF. CDR3 coding DNA: TGCAGCGTTGAGGGGACAGCCTATGGCTACACCTTC.

This clone has a single count. The rearrangement links TRBV18 to TRBJ1-1, with TRBD1 identical over 7 bases. This CDR3 region has 17 residues. Germline V gives CDR1 KGHSH, CDR2 LQKENI. V gave up 5 bases and J gave up 6 bases; unmatched junction bases: 18. Here the CDR3 DNA reads TGTGCCAGCTCAAACTACAGAGGGGTCGGCAGGGGGGCTGAAGCTTTCTTT. Translated, it gives CASSNYRGVGRGAEAFF.

V is TRBV4-1 and J is TRBJ1-2; tentatively, D is TRBD1 (6 bases). The V gene's germline CDR1 is MGHRA and CDR2 YSYEKL. The V and J ends lost 0 bases and 3 bases respectively, with 8 bases between them. The CDR3 length is 14 residues. The CDR3 nucleotides are TGCGCCAGCAGCCAAGATAGGACAGACTATGGCTACACCTTC. Amino acids: CASSQDRTDYGYTF.

V usage is TRBV18 and J usage is TRBJ1-6, with no clear D. Germline loops: CDR1 KGHSH, CDR2 LQKENI. The V gene lost 6 bases and the J gene lost 7 bases, with 13 bases spanning the gap. This CDR3 spans 14 amino acids. Here the CDR3 reads CASSSGVRNSPLHF. CDR3 DNA sequence: TGTGCCAGCTCGTCAGGTGTCAGGAATTCACCCCTCCACTTT.

The rearrangement uses TRBV4-2 and TRBJ1-5; TRBD1 might be the D (5 bases). Germline lookup yields CDR1 LGHNA and CDR2 YNFKEQ. This CDR3 region has 14 residues. Between the trimmed V and J ends, which lost 1 base and 6 bases, there was a span of 10 bases. The CDR3 here is CASSQGRGGQPQHF. CDR3 bases: TGTGCCAGCAGCCAAGGTCGCGGGGGTCAGCCCCAGCATTTT.

The chain has TRBV19 and TRBJ1-2; 7 bases match TRBD1. This CDR3 is 14 amino acids long. Per the germline V gene, CDR1 is LNHDA and CDR2 is SQIVND (reference sequence). J was trimmed by 3 bases and V by 5 bases; bases with no gene match: 6. CDR3 loop: CASSPRGNDYGYTF. The CDR3, as DNA: TGTGCCAGTAGTCCCAGGGGGAATGACTATGGCTACACCTTC.

This chain links TRBV18 with TRBJ2-6; 7 nucleotides match TRBD2. This CDR3 spans 16 amino acids. Trimming cost V 3 bases and J 3 bases; bases outside gene matches: 5. Germline CDR1 KGHSH, CDR2 LQKENI. In DNA form, the CDR3 reads TGTGCCAGCTCACCTAGCGGGCAGTTTGGGGCCAACGTCCTGACTTTC. This gives the protein CASSPSGQFGANVLTF.

The chain carries TRBV19 and TRBJ1-2; 7 bases are a match to TRBD1. With V trimmed by 6 bases and J by 5 bases, 6 bases remained unmatched. Germline lookup yields CDR1 LNHDA and CDR2 SQIVND (reference sequence). The CDR3 totals 13 residues. The CDR3 nucleotides read TGTGCCAGTAGGGGCGACAGGGTGTATGGCTACACCTTC. Translating gives CASRGDRVYGYTF.

This rearrangement joins TRBV2 to TRBJ2-1, with TRBD2 matching over 8 bases. Germline CDR1 and CDR2: SNHLY and FYNNEI. The CDR3 sequence is 15 residues long. V shed 7 bases and J 3 bases; nucleotides not matched to a gene: 8. The CDR3 region has the DNA TGTGCCAGCACAGGGGCGGGGGGTAACTACAATGAGCAGTTCTTC. As protein: CASTGAGGNYNEQFF.

This sequence joins TRBV7-2 and TRBJ2-5; 12 bases are a match to TRBD2. The V gene's germline CDR1 is SGHTA and CDR2 FQGNSA. This CDR3 comprises 15 residues. J was trimmed by 6 bases and V by 1 base; bases with no gene match: 3. The CDR3 DNA is TGTGCCAGCAGCTTAGTAGGGACTAGCGGGCAGACCCAGTACTTC. Protein: CASSLVGTSGQTQYF.

This rearrangement joins TRBV11-2 to TRBJ2-5, with 7 positions matching TRBD1. The CDR3 contains 16 residues. The J segment lost 6 bases and the V segment lost 1 base, leaving 11 bases of the junction unmatched. Germline-derived CDR1 and CDR2 are SGHAT and FQNNGV. The CDR3 DNA sequence: TGTGCCAGCAGCTTAGGAATTAGGGGGCGGAAGAAGACCCAGTACTTC. Protein: CASSLGIRGRKKTQYF.

V and J are TRBV27 and TRBJ1-6; TRBD1 matches 10 bases. The germline V gene encodes CDR1 MNHEY and CDR2 SMNVEV (reference sequence). The CDR3 extends over 14 amino acids. With V trimmed by 4 bases and J by 10 bases, 4 bases remained unmatched. The CDR3 loop is CASSSDRGSSPLHF. CDR3 sequence (DNA): TGTGCCAGCAGTTCGGACAGGGGGAGCTCACCCCTCCACTTT.

The chain links TRBV7-5 to TRBJ1-6; the D call in the table, TRBD1, was not verified against the DNA. TRBV7-5 is flagged as a pseudogene. There are 13 residues in the CDR3. CDR3 sequence: CARSYSPGTALHF. CDR3 bases: TGTGCCAGAAGCTATTCTCCCGGGACAGCCCTCCACTTT.

The chain links TRBV7-3 to TRBJ1-1; 8 bases line up with TRBD1. Germline V gene data show CDR1 as SGHTA and CDR2 as FQGTGA. This CDR3 has 13 amino acids. The ends lost 3 bases at V and 5 bases at J; junction bases unmatched: 2. CDR3 sequence (DNA): TGTGCCAGCAGCTTGGACAGGGTTACTGAAGCTTTCTTT. Its translation is CASSLDRVTEAFF.

The chain links TRBV7-8 to TRBJ1-6; D not certain. The ends were cut back, 0 bases at V and 0 bases at J, with 12 bases in the middle. The CDR3 loop spans 18 amino acids. CDR1 is SGHVS and CDR2 is FQNEAQ in the germline V gene. The CDR3: CASSLARSGSSYNSPLHF. As DNA, the CDR3 is TGTGCCAGCAGCTTAGCCCGTAGTGGGAGCTCCTATAATTCACCCCTCCACTTT.

The chain couples TRBV18 to TRBJ2-5, with D maybe TRBD2 (6 bases). Trimming shortened V by 2 bases and J by 5 bases, and 12 bases separated the two germline ends. The germline CDR1 and CDR2 sequences are KGHSH and LQKENI. This CDR3 has 14 amino acids. The CDR3 protein is CASSPGAGHETQYF. The DNA for the CDR3 is TGTGCCAGCTCACCAGGGGCGGGGCACGAGACCCAGTACTTC.